This T cell receptor (beta chain) was profiled in a study of cytomegalovirus exposure and HLA in healthy donors. V shed 2 bases and J shed 0 bases, with 13 bases lying between them. Germline values: CDR1 SEHNR, CDR2 FQNEAQ (reference sequence). The CDR3 covers 17 residues. This PCR relied on a set of 60 Vbeta primers and 13 Jbeta primers. Sequencing used immunoSEQ multiplex PCR; TCRdb keeps in-frame clones, though not all of them. The sample has 150,000 to 200,000 clones, around four fifths seen once. The source material was PBMCs. The sequence derives from a girl aged 2-15 years in good health and CMV-seropositive. The V call is TRBV7-9, the J call TRBJ1-4; possibly TRBD1 for D (5 bases). The CDR3 bases are TGTGCCAGCAGCTTACCCGCCAGGGTGACAACTAATGAAAAACTGTTTTTT. Translation gives CASSLPARVTTNEKLFF.